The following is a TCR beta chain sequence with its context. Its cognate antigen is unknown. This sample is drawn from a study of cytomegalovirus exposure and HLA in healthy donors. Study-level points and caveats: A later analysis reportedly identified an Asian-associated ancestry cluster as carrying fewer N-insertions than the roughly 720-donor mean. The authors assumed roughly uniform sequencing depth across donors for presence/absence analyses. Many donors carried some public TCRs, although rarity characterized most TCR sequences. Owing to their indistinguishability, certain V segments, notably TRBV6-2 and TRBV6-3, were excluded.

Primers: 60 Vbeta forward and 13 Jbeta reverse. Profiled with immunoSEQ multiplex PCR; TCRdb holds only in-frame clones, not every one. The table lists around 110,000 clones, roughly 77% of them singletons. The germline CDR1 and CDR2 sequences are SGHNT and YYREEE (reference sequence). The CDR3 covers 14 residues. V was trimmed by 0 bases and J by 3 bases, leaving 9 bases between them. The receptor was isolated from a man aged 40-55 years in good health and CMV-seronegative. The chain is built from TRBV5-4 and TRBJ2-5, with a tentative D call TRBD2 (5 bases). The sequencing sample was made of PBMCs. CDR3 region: CASSLGFGEETQYF. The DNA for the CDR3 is TGTGCCAGCAGCTTGGGGTTCGGGGAAGAGACCCAGTACTTC.